The 15 T cell receptor beta chains in this list originate from one sample, sequenced in a study of T cells in localized non-small cell lung cancer. Sequencing was performed with immunoSEQ multiplex PCR; in TCRdb, only in-frame clones are kept and a portion is missing. This table has under 50,000 clones, 81% appearing once. The input for sequencing was peripheral blood mononuclear cells, taken before any cancer treatment. The receptors here all came from a man aged 40-75 years with stage III lung adenocarcinoma.

This clone was recorded once. V gene TRBV5-4 combines with J gene TRBJ2-3; maybe TRBD1 (5 bases). Trimming cost V 4 bases and J 2 bases, with 11 bases left between them. The CDR3 totals 14 residues. Germline V gene sequence: CDR1 SGHNT, CDR2 YYREEE (reference sequence). CDR3 nucleotides: TGTGCCAGCAGCGGGGCCAAACCCACAGATACGCAGTATTTT. Protein: CASSGAKPTDTQYF.

The chain combines TRBV12-5 with TRBJ1-5, with no clear D. V was pared by 6 bases and J by 5 bases, with 5 bases between. Germline CDR1 LGHNT, CDR2 FRNRAP. CDR3 length: 11 residues. CDR3 sequence: CASGLDQPQHF. CDR3 in DNA: TGTGCTAGTGGGCTTGATCAGCCCCAGCATTTT. Full variable domain (remainder filled in from reference TRBV12-5 and TRBJ1-5): DARVTQTPRHKVTEMGQEVTMRCQPILGHNTVFWYRQTMMQGLELLAYFRNRAPLDDSGMPKDRFSAEMPDATLATLKIQPSEPRDSAVYFCASGLDQPQHFGDGTRLSIL.

The J gene is TRBJ1-2, the V gene TRBV18; D unresolved. The V gene lost 6 bases and the J gene lost 0 bases, with 14 bases spanning the gap. Germline assignment: CDR1 KGHSH and CDR2 LQKENI. This CDR3 comprises 15 residues. CDR3 nucleotide sequence: TGTGCCAGCTCCCCCCGCAGGCCGGCTAACTATGGCTACACCTTC. It is translated as CASSPRRPANYGYTF.

The J gene is TRBJ2-5, the V gene TRBV5-1, with 7 bases fitting TRBD2. Trimming cost V 0 bases and J 0 bases; bases outside gene matches: 5. The germline V gene has CDR1 SGHRS and CDR2 YFSETQ. The CDR3 runs to 16 residues. The CDR3 DNA reads as TGCGCCAGCAGCTTGGCAAGCGGGGAGTACCAAGAGACCCAGTACTTC. Protein: CASSLASGEYQETQYF.

This rearrangement joins TRBV14 to TRBJ2-2; weak D call: TRBD1 (5 bases). The V end lost 3 bases, the J end lost 5 bases, and 10 bases lay between the germline ends. Germline CDR1 SGHDN, CDR2 FVKESK. This CDR3 region has 14 residues. Here the CDR3 reads CASSQTVRTGELFF. For the CDR3, the DNA is TGTGCCAGCAGCCAGACAGTACGGACCGGGGAGCTGTTTTTT.

The rearrangement joins TRBV11-2 to TRBJ2-5; 8 bases map to TRBD2. The V gene end was trimmed by 3 bases and the J gene end by 5 bases; junction bases not matched to a gene: 11. CDR3 length: 16 amino acids. Germline V gives CDR1 SGHAT, CDR2 FQNNGV. Here the CDR3 DNA reads TGTGCCAGCAGCTTTTCTTTAGCGGGGCCCGGGGAGACCCAGTACTTC. Encoded protein: CASSFSLAGPGETQYF.

The rearrangement uses TRBV30 and TRBJ2-3, with D perhaps matching TRBD1 or TRBD2 (5 bases each). Looked up from germline, CDR1 is GTSNPN and CDR2 is SVGIG (reference sequence). The CDR3 covers 14 residues. Trimming stripped 3 bases from V and 4 bases from J, with 14 bases between. The CDR3 bases are TGTGCCTGGAGACCGGGGCCAAGGCCAGATACGCAGTATTTT. Protein product: CAWRPGPRPDTQYF.

This clone was seen a single time. V usage is TRBV5-4 and J usage is TRBJ2-7, with 11 nucleotides matching TRBD2. Unmatched junction bases numbered 4, after V lost 3 bases and J lost 2 bases. The CDR3 is 15 residues long. The germline V gene has CDR1 SGHNT and CDR2 YYREEE (reference sequence). The CDR3 sequence is CASSYTSGGAYEQYF. In DNA form, the CDR3 reads TGTGCCAGCAGCTACACTAGCGGGGGAGCCTACGAGCAGTACTTC.

This chain joins TRBV7-7 and TRBJ2-7; TRBD1 aligns across 7 bases. There are 13 residues in the CDR3. V dropped 5 bases and J dropped 2; count of bases not matched to a gene: 3. Germline V CDR1 and CDR2: SSHAT, FNYEAQ (reference sequence). This chain's CDR3 is CASSEDRTYEQYF. The CDR3 DNA is TGTGCCAGCAGCGAGGACAGGACCTACGAGCAGTACTTC.

This chain connects TRBV11-3 to TRBJ2-3, with D perhaps matching TRBD2 (7 bases). Trimming took 3 bases from V and 2 from J, leaving 9 bases between them. This CDR3 has 14 residues. Germline V gene lookup returns CDR1 SGHNT and CDR2 YENEEA. Here the CDR3 DNA reads TGTGCCAGCAGCTTGGGGGGGCCCACAGATACGCAGTATTTT. This gives the protein CASSLGGPTDTQYF.

The chain is built from TRBV11-1 and TRBJ2-7, with a tentative D call TRBD1 (6 bases). Trimming cost V 5 bases and J 6 bases, with 17 bases left between them. Germline V CDR1 and CDR2: SGHAT, FQDESV (reference sequence). The CDR3 spans 14 residues. CDR3 sequence: CASSGLRGFGEQYF. CDR3 sequence (DNA): TGTGCCAGCAGCGGCCTCAGGGGATTCGGCGAGCAGTACTTC.

V usage is TRBV4-1 and J usage is TRBJ1-2; no definite D call. V lost 0 bases and J 3 bases, leaving 5 bases between the germline ends. The CDR3 length is 13 residues. Germline assignment: CDR1 MGHRA and CDR2 YSYEKL. The CDR3, as DNA: TGCGCCAGCAGCCAAGACGGGTACTATGGCTACACCTTC. Translating gives CASSQDGYYGYTF.

This chain links TRBV12-5 with TRBJ2-1; tentative D call: TRBD1 (5 bases). Germline CDR1 reads LGHNT; CDR2 reads FRNRAP. V was shortened by 0 bases and J by 10 bases, with 10 bases between the two germline ends. This CDR3 comprises 13 residues. The CDR3 sequence is CASGLVGVNEQFF. The CDR3 DNA reads TGTGCTAGTGGTTTGGTAGGGGTTAACGAGCAGTTCTTC.

The rearrangement uses TRBV6-4 and TRBJ2-3; TRBD2 aligns across 9 bases. V lost 3 bases, J lost 4 bases, and 5 bases stayed unmatched. Per germline, CDR1 MRHNA and CDR2 SNTAGT. The CDR3 contains 15 residues. CDR3 DNA sequence: TGTGCCAGCAGTGAGGGGACTAGCCCTCCAGATACGCAGTATTTT. Translating gives CASSEGTSPPDTQYF.

This chain connects TRBV7-9 to TRBJ1-2; D not certain. The CDR3 covers 13 residues. Looked up from germline, CDR1 is SEHNR and CDR2 is FQNEAQ (reference sequence). With 4 bases removed from V and 8 bases from J, the gap between germline ends came to 14 bases. CDR3 DNA: TGTGCCAGCAGCTCCGGGGATGGACGGGGCTACACCTTC. It codes for CASSSGDGRGYTF.